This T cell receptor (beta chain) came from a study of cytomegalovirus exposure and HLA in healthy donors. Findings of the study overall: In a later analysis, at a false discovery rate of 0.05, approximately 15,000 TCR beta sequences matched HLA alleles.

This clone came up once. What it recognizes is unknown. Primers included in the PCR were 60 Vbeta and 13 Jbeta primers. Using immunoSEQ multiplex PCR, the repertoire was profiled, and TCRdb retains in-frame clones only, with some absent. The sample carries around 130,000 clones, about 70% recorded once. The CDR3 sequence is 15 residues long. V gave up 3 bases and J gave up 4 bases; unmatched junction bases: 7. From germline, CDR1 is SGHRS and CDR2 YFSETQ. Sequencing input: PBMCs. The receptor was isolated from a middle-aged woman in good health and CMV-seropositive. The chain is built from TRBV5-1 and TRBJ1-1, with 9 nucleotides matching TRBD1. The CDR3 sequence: CASSSGTGSSTEAFF. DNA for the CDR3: TGCGCCAGCAGCTCCGGGACAGGGTCGAGCACTGAAGCTTTCTTT.